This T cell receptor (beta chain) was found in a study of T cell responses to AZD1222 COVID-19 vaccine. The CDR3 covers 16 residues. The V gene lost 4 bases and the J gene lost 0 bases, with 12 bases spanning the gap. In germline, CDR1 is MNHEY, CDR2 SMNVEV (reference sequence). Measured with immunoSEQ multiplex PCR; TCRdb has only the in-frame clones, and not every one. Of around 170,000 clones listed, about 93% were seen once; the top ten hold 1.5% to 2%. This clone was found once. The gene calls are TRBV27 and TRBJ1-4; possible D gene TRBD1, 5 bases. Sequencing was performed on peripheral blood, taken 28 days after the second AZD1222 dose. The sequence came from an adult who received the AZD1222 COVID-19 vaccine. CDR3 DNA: TGTGCCAGCAGTTCGTCAGGGCTCTCAACTAATGAAAAACTGTTTTTT. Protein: CASSSSGLSTNEKLFF.